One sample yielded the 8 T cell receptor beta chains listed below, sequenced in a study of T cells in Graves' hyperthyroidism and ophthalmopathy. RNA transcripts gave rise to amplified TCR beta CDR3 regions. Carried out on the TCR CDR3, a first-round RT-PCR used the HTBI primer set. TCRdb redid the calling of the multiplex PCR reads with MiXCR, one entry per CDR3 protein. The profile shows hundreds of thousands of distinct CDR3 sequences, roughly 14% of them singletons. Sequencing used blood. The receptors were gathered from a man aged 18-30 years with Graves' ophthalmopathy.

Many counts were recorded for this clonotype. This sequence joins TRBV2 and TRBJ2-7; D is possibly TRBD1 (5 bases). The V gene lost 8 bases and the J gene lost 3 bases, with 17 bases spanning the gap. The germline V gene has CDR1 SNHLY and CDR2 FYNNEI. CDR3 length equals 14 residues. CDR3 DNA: TGTGCCAGCGACCCCCAGGGCGCAGGCTACGAGCAGTACTTC. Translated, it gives CASDPQGAGYEQYF.

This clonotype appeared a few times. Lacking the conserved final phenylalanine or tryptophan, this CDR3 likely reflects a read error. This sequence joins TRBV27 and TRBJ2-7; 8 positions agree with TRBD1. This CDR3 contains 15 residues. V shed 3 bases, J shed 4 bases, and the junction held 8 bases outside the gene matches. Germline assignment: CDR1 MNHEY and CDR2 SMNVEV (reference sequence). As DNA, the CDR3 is TGTGCCAGCAGTTTTTCACAGGGGGGATTTTACGAGCAGTACCTC. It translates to CASSFSQGGFYEQYL.

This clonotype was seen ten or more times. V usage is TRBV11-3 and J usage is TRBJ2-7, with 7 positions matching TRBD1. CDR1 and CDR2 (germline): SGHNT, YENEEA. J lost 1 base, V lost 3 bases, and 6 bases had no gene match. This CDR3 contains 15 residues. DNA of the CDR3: TGTGCCAGCAGCTTGGGGACGGACAGGTCCTACGAGCAGTACTTC. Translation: CASSLGTDRSYEQYF.

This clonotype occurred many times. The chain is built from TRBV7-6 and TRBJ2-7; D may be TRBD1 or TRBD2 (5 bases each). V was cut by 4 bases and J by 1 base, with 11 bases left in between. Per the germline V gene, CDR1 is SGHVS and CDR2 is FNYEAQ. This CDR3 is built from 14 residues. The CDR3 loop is CASSSPGASYEQYF. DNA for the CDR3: TGTGCCAGCAGCTCCCCCGGGGCATCCTACGAGCAGTACTTC.

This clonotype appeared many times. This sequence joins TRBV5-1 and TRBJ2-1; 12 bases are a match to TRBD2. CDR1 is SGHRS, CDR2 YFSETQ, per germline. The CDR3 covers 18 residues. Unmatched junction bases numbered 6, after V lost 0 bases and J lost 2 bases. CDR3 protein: CASSLGLAGGIPYNEQFF. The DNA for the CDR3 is TGCGCCAGCAGCTTGGGCCTAGCGGGGGGGATACCCTACAATGAGCAGTTCTTC.

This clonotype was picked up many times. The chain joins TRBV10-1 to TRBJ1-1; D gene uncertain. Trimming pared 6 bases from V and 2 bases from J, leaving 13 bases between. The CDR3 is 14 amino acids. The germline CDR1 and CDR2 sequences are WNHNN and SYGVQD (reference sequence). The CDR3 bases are TGCGCCAGCAGCCCCCAGGAAATCAACACTGAAGCTTTCTTT. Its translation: CASSPQEINTEAFF.

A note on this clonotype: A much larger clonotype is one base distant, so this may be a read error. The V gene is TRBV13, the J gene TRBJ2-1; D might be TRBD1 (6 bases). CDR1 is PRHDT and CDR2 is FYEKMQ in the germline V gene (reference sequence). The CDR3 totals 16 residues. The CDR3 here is CASGFGWNTQGTEQFF. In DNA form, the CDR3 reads TGTGCCAGCGGCTTCGGTTGGAACACACAGGGTACTGAGCAGTTCTTC.

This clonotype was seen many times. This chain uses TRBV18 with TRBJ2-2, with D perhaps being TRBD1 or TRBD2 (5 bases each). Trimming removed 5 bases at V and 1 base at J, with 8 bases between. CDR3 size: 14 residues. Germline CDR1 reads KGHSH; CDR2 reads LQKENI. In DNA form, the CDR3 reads TGTGCCAGCTCAAGGGACGGGAACACCGGGGAGCTGTTTTTT. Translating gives CASSRDGNTGELFF.